This TCR beta chain was captured in a study of blood T cell repertoires in COVID-19 (TCRdb year 2020). Broadly, across the study: Collaborator samples came from the United States, Italy and Spain and covered acute and convalescent phases of COVID-19. The sample metadata nearly always contained a de-identified subject ID, COVID-19 status, age in years and sex. The material from the prospective study consisted of cDNA or gDNA derived from T cells, B-cell-depleted T cells, or PBMCs. Samples came from the ongoing ImmuneRACE study (first 160 participants) plus 1,254 subjects from 6 global collaborators. The repertoires were released in a freely available public database meant as a resource for research on the immune response to SARS-CoV-2. HLA class I and class II types, where available, came from metadata supplied by the sample provider rather than from assay-based typing. Deeply sampled blood TCRbeta repertoires from subjects exposed to, actively infected with, or recovered from COVID-19 were included in the dataset. The investigation overall reported the following: How much clinical and demographic metadata was included differed by source and by participant, and the metadata was provided uncurated.

Collaborating institutions collected whole blood in K2EDTA tubes following their own protocols. Collaborator samples were shipped for TCRbeta analysis as frozen whole blood, isolated PBMCs, or DNA extracted from either sample type. As regards this clone: This clone's antigen is unknown. Base qualities are not provided; no much larger clone lies one nucleotide away.

TCRbeta CDR3 regions were amplified from genomic DNA using the immunoSEQ Assay, a bias-controlled multiplex PCR. Per the original workflow: Nucleated cell counts per sample were estimated from amplification of reference gene primers within the assay. To quantify the absolute abundance of each unique TCRbeta CDR3 rearrangement, sequence reads were collapsed and filtered. For each sample, productive Simpson clonality was calculated as the square root of Simpson's diversity index across productive rearrangements. TCRdb mirrors the immuneACCESS table, restricted to in-frame sequences. Some clones are absent from its copies; in checked studies, under half trace to an unresolved V gene, and the reason for the others is unknown. V, J and clone size are those of that table, while D and trimming were read from the DNA. Counted in this sample were approximately 90,000 clones; around 85% of them appeared once. The ten largest make up about 11% of the sample.

From the cysteine through the phenylalanine, the CDR3 covers 14 amino acids. Solely the CDR3 DNA is kept, with 42 bases framed from the first base. Trimming at the junction amounts to 2 bases on V and 4 bases on J, and the germline ends lie 11 bases apart. CDR1 and CDR2 are read off the germline V gene as ENHRY and SYGVKD. The TCR originated in a man in his 70s with acute or convalescent COVID-19. The rearrangement joined TRBV10-3 to TRBJ1-1, with a weak D call of TRBD1 (5 bases match). The specimen was peripheral blood. The bases read TGTGCCATCAGTGAGATTCGGGGGGGCACTGAAGCTTTCTTT. Translated, it gives CAISEIRGGTEAFF.